Each of the 9 T cell receptor beta chains below was sequenced from the same sample in a study of CD8 T cells in ankylosing spondylitis. TCRdb used MiXCR to reprocess the 5' RACE reads, holding one entry per CDR3 protein. The sample lists approximately 300,000 distinct CDR3 sequences, around 20% seen once, with 7.8% in the top ten. Sequenced material: blood, either unsorted or a sorted T cell fraction (not recorded which). The receptors derive from a male donor with ankylosing spondylitis or in good health (not recorded which).

The chain combines TRBV3-1 with TRBJ1-1; no reliable D call. Germline V gene lookup returns CDR1 LGHDT and CDR2 YNNKEL (reference sequence). The CDR3 extends over 12 amino acids. The germline V and J ends were trimmed by 4 bases and 5 bases, with 8 bases remaining between them. The CDR3 region has the DNA TGTGCCAGCAGCCCAGACAAAACTGAAGCTTTCTTT. Its translation is CASSPDKTEAFF.

This clonotype came up many times. The chain is built from TRBV25-1 and TRBJ1-5, with a possible D match to TRBD1 (5 bases). Trimming cost V 5 bases and J 6 bases, with 14 bases left between them. CDR3 length: 14 amino acids. CDR1 is MGHDK and CDR2 is SYGVNS in the germline V gene. This chain's CDR3 is CASSPGGWSQPQHF. CDR3 coding DNA: TGTGCCAGCAGTCCGGGGGGATGGAGTCAGCCCCAGCATTTT.

The chain links TRBV10-2 to TRBJ2-2, with 10 bases fitting TRBD1. The CDR3 is made up of 18 amino acids. The ends lost 6 bases at V and 2 bases at J; junction bases unmatched: 12. Germline CDR1 reads WSHSY; CDR2 reads SAAADI. For the CDR3, the DNA is TGCGCCAGCAGGATAGGCCCCGGGACAGGGGCCAACACCGGGGAGCTGTTTTTT. This encodes CASRIGPGTGANTGELFF.

The CDR3 bases are TGCGCCAGCAGCTTGGGGGGAGGTGTCTACAATGAGCAGTTCTTC. Amino acid sequence: CASSLGGGVYNEQFF. The chain recombines TRBV5-1 with TRBJ2-1; D might be TRBD2 (6 bases). Germline CDR1 SGHRS, CDR2 YFSETQ. The CDR3 is 15 residues long. Trimming stripped 0 bases from V and 3 bases from J, with 10 bases between.

This clonotype was found a few times. J is TRBJ2-1 and V is TRBV6-1, with TRBD2 identical over 11 bases. After removal of 6 bases from V and 4 bases from J, the junction contained 11 bases not matched to a gene. The length of the CDR3 is 17 residues. Germline assignment: CDR1 MNHNS and CDR2 SASEGT. This CDR3 is CASSRGLAVGGYNEQFF. The CDR3 DNA is TGTGCCAGCAGCCGGGGACTAGCGGTTGGGGGGTACAATGAGCAGTTCTTC.

This chain links TRBV9 with TRBJ2-2; 13 bases agree with TRBD2. CDR1 SGDLS and CDR2 YYNGEE come from the germline V gene. This CDR3 has 17 amino acids. V lost 0 bases to trimming and J lost 7 bases; unmatched junction nucleotides: 6. Here the CDR3 DNA reads TGTGCCAGCAGCGTAGTCGGACTAGCGGGAGCCGGCGGGGAGCTGTTTTTT. Translated, it gives CASSVVGLAGAGGELFF.

This clonotype came up many times. This rearrangement joins TRBV20-1 to TRBJ2-7; 7 bases are a match to TRBD2. J gave up 3 bases and V 6 bases, and 11 bases lay outside the gene matches. The germline V gene encodes CDR1 DFQATT and CDR2 SNEGSKA (reference sequence). The CDR3 sequence is 14 residues long. The CDR3 DNA reads as TGCAGTGCCTCGCCAGCGGGGCCCAACTACGAGCAGTACGTC. This sequence encodes CSASPAGPNYEQYV.

V usage is TRBV5-1 and J usage is TRBJ2-1; TRBD2 matches at 11 bases. The germline V gene has CDR1 SGHRS and CDR2 YFSETQ. The CDR3 sequence is 17 residues long. V shed 0 bases, J shed 3 bases, and the junction held 5 bases outside the gene matches. The chain's CDR3 is CASSLAASGGFYNEQFF. CDR3 DNA sequence: TGCGCCAGCAGCTTGGCCGCTAGCGGGGGGTTCTACAATGAGCAGTTCTTC.

This clonotype occurred a few times. The rearrangement links TRBV6-1 to TRBJ2-5; D may be TRBD2 (5 bases). The CDR3 consists of 15 residues. The V gene lost 6 bases and the J gene lost 8 bases, with 22 bases spanning the gap. Germline CDR1 reads MNHNS; CDR2 reads SASEGT. The chain's CDR3 is CASRSPGTTSTTQYF. In DNA form, the CDR3 reads TGTGCCAGCAGGTCCCCGGGAACCACCAGTACAACCCAGTACTTC.